The T cell receptor beta chain described here comes from a study of blood T cell repertoires in COVID-19. Germline V gene data show CDR1 as SGHKS and CDR2 as YYEKEE (reference sequence). This CDR3 spans 14 amino acids. Trimming removed 2 bases at V and 4 bases at J, with 9 bases between. Clones were read by immunoSEQ multiplex PCR, and TCRdb kept only the in-frame ones, dropping some. The table has about 190,000 clones, about 82% seen once. V and J are TRBV5-5 and TRBJ1-4; D possibly corresponds to TRBD1 (5 bases). Sequenced: PBMCs or T cells enriched from blood (not recorded which). The TCR originated in a man aged 40-55 years with acute COVID-19. The chain's CDR3 is CASSFDSNNEKLFF. For the CDR3, the DNA is TGTGCCAGCAGCTTCGACAGTAATAATGAAAAACTGTTTTTT.